Below, 29 T cell receptor beta chains from the same sample are listed, as sequenced in a study of beta chain features in type 1 diabetes. Reverse transcribing all isolated RNA meant expressed TCRB transcripts were sequenced. This table comes from immunoSEQ multiplex PCR, and its TCRdb copy is limited to in-frame clones, with some not included. The data hold 350,000 to 450,000 clones, with approximately 14% observed a single time. Material for sequencing was naive CD4+ T cells from blood. The source is a man aged 25-45 years in good health.

Regarding this clone: This may be a read error, as it is one base from a much larger clone. The chain joins TRBV7-6 to TRBJ2-5, with no clear D. The germline V and J ends were trimmed by 5 bases and 2 bases, with 3 bases remaining between them. From germline, CDR1 is SGHVS and CDR2 FNYEAQ. The CDR3 has 11 amino acids. The CDR3 DNA reads as TGTGCCAGCAGCGTACAAGAGACCCAGTACTTC. Residues: CASSVQETQYF.

This clone occurred a few times. This chain connects TRBV4-3 to TRBJ2-3, with 8 bases aligning to TRBD2. V was clipped by 1 base and J by 1 base; unmatched bases: 1. In germline, CDR1 is LGHNA, CDR2 YSLEER. This CDR3 spans 15 amino acids. The CDR3: CASSQVSGGTDTQYF. As DNA, the CDR3 is TGCGCCAGCAGCCAAGTTAGCGGGGGCACAGATACGCAGTATTTT.

There are a few counts of this clone. This rearrangement joins TRBV29-1 to TRBJ1-1; 8 nucleotides match TRBD1. The CDR3 extends over 13 amino acids. Trimming took 7 bases from V and 2 from J; bases not matched to a gene: 6. The germline gives CDR1 SQVTM, CDR2 ANQGSEA. The CDR3 DNA reads TGCAGCGGCCGGACAGGGCCAAACACTGAAGCTTTCTTT. This encodes CSGRTGPNTEAFF.

The chain uses TRBV5-4 and TRBJ2-1; the match to TRBD2 covers 13 bases. V gave up 5 bases and J gave up 9 bases; unmatched junction bases: 8. Germline values: CDR1 SGHNT, CDR2 YYREEE (reference sequence). There are 15 residues in the CDR3. CDR3 in DNA: TGTGCCAGCAGTACGGGACTAGCGGGAAAGGTTGAGCAGTTCTTC. Amino acids: CASSTGLAGKVEQFF.

The rearrangement uses TRBV27 and TRBJ2-1; TRBD2 agrees at 11 bases. Germline trimming cut 3 bases from V and 11 bases from J; bases unmatched to any gene: 3. This CDR3 spans 13 amino acids. Germline V gene data show CDR1 as MNHEY and CDR2 as SMNVEV (reference sequence). CDR3 DNA: TGTGCCAGCAGTTTCGGACTAGCGGGCCAGCAGTTCTTC. This translates into CASSFGLAGQQFF.

This rearrangement joins TRBV5-4 to TRBJ2-1; D ambiguous. Germline values: CDR1 SGHNT, CDR2 YYREEE (reference sequence). V was clipped by 1 base and J by 5 bases, with 7 bases between them. The length of the CDR3 is 13 residues. The CDR3 here is CASSLSTDNEQFF. The CDR3 region has the DNA TGTGCCAGCAGCTTGAGTACAGACAATGAGCAGTTCTTC.

The V and J genes are TRBV30 and TRBJ1-1; the D gene is possibly TRBD1 (6 bases). The germline V gene encodes CDR1 GTSNPN and CDR2 SVGIG (reference sequence). V was trimmed by 3 bases and J by 8 bases, leaving 13 bases between them. The CDR3 contains 12 residues. For the CDR3, the DNA is TGTGCCTGGAGCGACGGACAGTCCGAAGCTTTCTTT. It specifies CAWSDGQSEAFF.

This clone was found a few times. This chain uses TRBV5-4 with TRBJ2-3, with D maybe TRBD1 (6 bases). The CDR3 is made up of 13 amino acids. Germline V lookup: CDR1 SGHNT, CDR2 YYREEE (reference sequence). V was pared by 3 bases and J by 4 bases, with 9 bases between. CDR3 in DNA: TGTGCCAGCAGCTCCTACAGGGCAGATACGCAGTATTTT. This translates into CASSSYRADTQYF.

This chain uses TRBV5-1 with TRBJ2-5, with 16 positions matching TRBD2. Germline V CDR1 and CDR2: SGHRS, YFSETQ. Trimming removed 5 bases from V and 2 bases from J; junction bases left unmatched: 3. The CDR3 length is 16 residues. CDR3 in DNA: TGCGCCAGCAGTTCGGGACTAGCGGGAGGGCAAGAGACCCAGTACTTC. Encoded protein: CASSSGLAGGQETQYF.

This clone was detected many times. The CDR3 nucleotides read TGTGCCAGCAGCGAAGACAGGGTGCATGAGCAGTTCTTC. The encoded protein is CASSEDRVHEQFF. The chain links TRBV21-1 to TRBJ2-1; the D call in the table, TRBD1, was not verified against the DNA. TRBV21-1 is reported as a pseudogene. The length of the CDR3 is 13 residues.

This clone was detected only once. The rearrangement links TRBV7-2 to TRBJ2-1; tentatively, D is TRBD1 or TRBD2 (5 bases each). Germline V CDR1 and CDR2: SGHTA, FQGNSA. The CDR3 loop spans 14 amino acids. The V end lost 5 bases, the J end lost 7 bases, and 15 bases lay between the germline ends. The CDR3 here is CASSRGDAANEQFF. Here the CDR3 DNA reads TGTGCCAGCAGCAGAGGGGACGCTGCTAATGAGCAGTTCTTC.

This clone was counted only a few times. The genes are TRBV29-1 and TRBJ2-7; D might be TRBD2 (6 bases). With 4 bases removed from V and 1 base from J, the gap between germline ends came to 17 bases. The CDR3 runs 15 residues. Germline CDR1 SQVTM, CDR2 ANQGSEA. The CDR3 DNA is TGCAGCGTTGCGCGGGGCGCTAGTCGGTCCTACGAGCAGTACTTC. It encodes CSVARGASRSYEQYF.

The chain employs TRBV28 and TRBJ1-3; no clear D. CDR1 MDHEN and CDR2 SYDVKM come from the germline V gene. This CDR3 spans 12 amino acids. Trimming pared 6 bases from V and 5 bases from J, leaving 8 bases between. The CDR3 region has the DNA TGTGCCAGCAGCTTGACGAGAAACACCATATATTTT. It encodes CASSLTRNTIYF.

This clone showed up just a few times. The J gene is TRBJ2-3, the V gene TRBV19; no clear D. Trimming stripped 7 bases from V and 3 bases from J, with 11 bases between. Looked up from germline, CDR1 is LNHDA and CDR2 is SQIVND (reference sequence). The CDR3 is 13 residues long. CDR3 sequence reads: CASMVVGTDTQYF. Here the CDR3 DNA reads TGTGCCAGTATGGTAGTTGGGACAGATACGCAGTATTTT.

This clone was seen a handful of times. In the same sample, other DNA sequences code for this CDR3. The chain carries TRBV18 and TRBJ2-2; D unclear. Trimming pared 3 bases from V and 4 bases from J, leaving 3 bases between. CDR1 KGHSH and CDR2 LQKENI come from the germline V gene. The CDR3 contains 12 residues. The CDR3: CASSPPTGELFF. The CDR3 DNA is TGTGCCAGCTCACCGCCCACCGGGGAGCTGTTTTTT.

This chain joins TRBV4-3 and TRBJ2-4, with a weak D call TRBD2 (6 bases). This CDR3 comprises 20 residues. Trimming took off 3 bases at V and 1 base at J, with 25 bases between the two ends. CDR1 LGHNA and CDR2 YSLEER come from the germline V gene. CDR3 region: CASSQGLGLPNSPAKNIQYF. CDR3 coding DNA: TGCGCCAGCAGCCAGGGCTTGGGACTGCCCAACTCACCTGCCAAAAACATTCAGTACTTC.

This clone turned up a few times. This chain links TRBV4-3 with TRBJ2-7; 9 bases map to TRBD2. From germline, CDR1 is LGHNA and CDR2 YSLEER. The CDR3 sequence is 15 residues long. With V trimmed by 0 bases and J by 6 bases, 6 bases remained unmatched. The CDR3 region is CASSQELPGLAEQYF. The CDR3 nucleotides read TGCGCCAGCAGCCAAGAATTACCGGGACTAGCCGAGCAGTACTTC.

The gene calls are TRBV5-1 and TRBJ2-3; 7 positions match TRBD1. Germline loops: CDR1 SGHRS, CDR2 YFSETQ. V lost 2 bases to trimming and J lost 1 base; unmatched junction nucleotides: 4. This CDR3 is built from 15 residues. CDR3 region: CASSFGTEGTDTQYF. The DNA for the CDR3 is TGCGCCAGCAGCTTCGGGACAGAGGGCACAGATACGCAGTATTTT.

The rearrangement uses TRBV5-1 and TRBJ1-5; D unresolved. V was cut by 0 bases and J by 7 bases, with 14 bases left in between. Germline V gives CDR1 SGHRS, CDR2 YFSETQ. The CDR3 has 15 residues. For the CDR3, the DNA is TGCGCCAGCAGCTTGGACGGAAGATTGTCACAGCCCCAGCATTTT. Protein: CASSLDGRLSQPQHF.

This clone appeared a few times. The gene calls are TRBV7-2 and TRBJ1-3; D perhaps matches TRBD1 (5 bases). This CDR3 is built from 15 residues. CDR1 and CDR2 from the germline V gene are SGHTA and FQGNSA. Trimming shortened V by 1 base and J by 2 bases, and 9 bases separated the two germline ends. The CDR3 loop is CASSLVGGAGNTIYF. The CDR3, as DNA: TGTGCCAGCAGCTTAGTCGGGGGTGCTGGAAACACCATATATTTT.

The chain carries TRBV2 and TRBJ1-2; the D gene is possibly TRBD1 (6 bases). Germline V lookup: CDR1 SNHLY, CDR2 FYNNEI. V dropped 4 bases and J dropped 4 bases, with 22 bases sitting between them. The CDR3 covers 17 residues. CDR3 protein: CASSGSIGPGQPYGYTF. The CDR3 DNA sequence: TGTGCCAGCAGTGGGTCGATCGGCCCGGGACAACCCTATGGCTACACCTTC.

This clone showed up just a few times. The CDR3 bases are TGTGCCAGCAGTGTGAAGGGCTCGAGCACTGAAGCTTTCTTT. The encoded protein is CASSVKGSSTEAFF. This chain uses TRBV25-1 with TRBJ1-1; D unresolved. The CDR3 length is 14 residues. Trimming removed 4 bases at V and 4 bases at J, with 13 bases between. Germline CDR1 and CDR2: MGHDK and SYGVNS.

This clone was detected only a few times. J is TRBJ1-5 and V is TRBV9; no clear D gene. V was cut by 0 bases and J by 0 bases, with 7 bases left in between. The CDR3 is 15 residues long. From germline, CDR1 is SGDLS and CDR2 YYNGEE. This chain's CDR3 is CASSVGVYSNQPQHF. The CDR3 DNA reads TGTGCCAGCAGCGTAGGAGTTTATAGCAATCAGCCCCAGCATTTT. Looking up the rest from reference TRBV9 and TRBJ1-5 gives the full variable domain: DSGVTQTPKHLITATGQRVTLRCSPRSGDLSVYWYQQSLDQGLQFLIQYYNGEERAKGNILERFSAQQFPDLHSELNLSSLELGDSALYFCASSVGVYSNQPQHFGDGTRLSIL.

CDR3 coding DNA: TGTGCCAGTAGTATAGGGGAAGAGACCCAGTACTTC. Translation: CASSIGEETQYF. The chain has TRBV19 and TRBJ2-5; the D is unclear. V dropped 1 base and J dropped 3 bases, with 3 bases sitting between them. Germline V CDR1 and CDR2: LNHDA, SQIVND (reference sequence). The length of the CDR3 is 12 residues. The whole variable domain, filled in from reference TRBV19 and TRBJ2-5, reads DGGITQSPKYLFRKEGQNVTLSCEQNLNHDAMYWYRQDPGQGLRLIYYSQIVNDFQKGDIAEGYSVSREKKESFPLTVTSAQKNPTAFYLCASSIGEETQYFGPGTRLLVL.

This clone was seen only a few times. The CDR3 DNA follows: TGCGCCAGCAGACTGGGACAGGGATCTACTGAAGCTTTCTTT. Translation gives CASRLGQGSTEAFF. This sequence joins TRBV5-1 and TRBJ1-1; 9 bases fit TRBD1. Germline CDR1 SGHRS, CDR2 YFSETQ. This CDR3 comprises 14 residues. J gave up 5 bases and V 5 bases, and 7 bases lay outside the gene matches.

V and J are TRBV7-9 and TRBJ2-3, with 14 positions matching TRBD2. V gave up 9 bases and J gave up 3 bases; unmatched junction bases: 8. The CDR3 extends over 16 amino acids. The germline V gene has CDR1 SEHNR and CDR2 FQNEAQ (reference sequence). The CDR3 bases are TGTGCCAGGCGACTAGCGGGAGGGCCGGGGACAGATACGCAGTATTTT. Protein sequence: CARRLAGGPGTDTQYF.

This clone was seen a handful of times. CDR3 protein: CASSPLQGTDTQYF. CDR3 nucleotide sequence: TGTGCCAGCTCACCACTCCAGGGCACAGATACGCAGTATTTT. This chain links TRBV18 with TRBJ2-3, with D unresolved. Per germline, CDR1 KGHSH and CDR2 LQKENI. Trimming cost V 1 base and J 1 base, with 6 bases left between them. This CDR3 contains 14 residues.

This rearrangement joins TRBV5-1 to TRBJ2-5, with D hard to call. The CDR3 has 14 amino acids. Germline V gene lookup returns CDR1 SGHRS and CDR2 YFSETQ. Between the trimmed V and J ends, which lost 3 bases and 4 bases, there was a span of 13 bases. The chain's CDR3 is CASSSASSGETQYF. The DNA of the CDR3 is TGCGCCAGCAGCTCCGCGAGCTCCGGAGAGACCCAGTACTTC.

This clone was counted between two and nine times. The rearrangement uses TRBV5-4 and TRBJ2-7; TRBD1 matches 7 bases. Unmatched junction bases numbered 19, after V lost 4 bases and J lost 3 bases. The germline V gene encodes CDR1 SGHNT and CDR2 YYREEE (reference sequence). The CDR3 is 18 residues long. The CDR3, as DNA: TGTGCCAGCAGCCTTGGGATACAGGGGCCCACGACCTTCTACGAGCAGTACTTC. Residues: CASSLGIQGPTTFYEQYF.